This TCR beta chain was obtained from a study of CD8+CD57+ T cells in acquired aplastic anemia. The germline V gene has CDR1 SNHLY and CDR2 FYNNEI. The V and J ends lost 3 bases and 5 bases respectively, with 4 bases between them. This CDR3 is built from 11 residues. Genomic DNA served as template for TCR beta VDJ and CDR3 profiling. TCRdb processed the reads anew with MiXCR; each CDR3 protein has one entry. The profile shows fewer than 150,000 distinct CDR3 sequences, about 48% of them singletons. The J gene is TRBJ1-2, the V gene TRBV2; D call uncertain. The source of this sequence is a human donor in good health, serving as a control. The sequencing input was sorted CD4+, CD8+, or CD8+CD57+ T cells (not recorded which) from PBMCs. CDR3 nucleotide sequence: TGTGCCAGCAGTGACGGGTATGGCTACACCTTC. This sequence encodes CASSDGYGYTF.